This T cell receptor beta chain was documented in a study of T cell responses to AZD1222 COVID-19 vaccine. Study summary: Researchers grouped second doses given at about 4 or about 12 weeks into one pool.

CDR1 is WNHNN and CDR2 is SYGVQD in the germline V gene (reference sequence). The CDR3 spans 12 residues. V gave up 7 bases and J gave up 8 bases, with 14 bases separating them. Overall study findings and caveats: Of the AZD1222 recipients, only 5 or 6 were seropositive at baseline.

TCRdb's table, derived via immunoSEQ multiplex PCR, lists solely in-frame clones and lacks some. The sample consists of 54,000 or so clones, nearly 90% of them appearing once. This clone was detected only a few times. Its cognate antigen is unknown. The receptor comes from an adult in good health. The chain is built from TRBV10-1 and TRBJ1-2, with D maybe TRBD1 (5 bases). Sequencing was performed on peripheral blood, taken on day 0 of AZD1222 vaccination. The CDR3 DNA follows: TGCGCCAGCATGGGGGACCTAGGAGGCTACACCTTC. This translates into CASMGDLGGYTF.